This record covers a single T cell receptor beta chain. RNA transcripts served as the template for amplifying TCR beta CDR3 regions. RT-PCR in the first round (using the HTBI primer set) targeted the TCR CDR3. TCRdb re-called the multiplex PCR reads with MiXCR, one entry per CDR3 protein. The repertoire holds fewer than 350,000 distinct CDR3 sequences, with 21% as singletons. There are 13 residues in the CDR3. Germline V gene data show CDR1 as MDHEN and CDR2 as SYDVKM. V was cut by 6 bases and J by 7 bases, with 12 bases left in between. The sample belongs to a study of T cells in Graves' hyperthyroidism and ophthalmopathy. About the study: Upon initial diagnosis and before any treatment, peripheral blood was collected.

Each patient was aged 18 to 65 and had newly diagnosed hyperthyroidism of under 2 months' duration. The source is a woman between 45 and 60 years old with Graves' hyperthyroidism. This rearrangement joins TRBV28 to TRBJ1-4; tentative D call: TRBD1 (5 bases). Sequences were obtained from blood. The CDR3 region is CASRGGGGEKLFF. CDR3 coding DNA: TGTGCCAGCAGGGGCGGGGGGGGTGAAAAACTGTTTTTT.